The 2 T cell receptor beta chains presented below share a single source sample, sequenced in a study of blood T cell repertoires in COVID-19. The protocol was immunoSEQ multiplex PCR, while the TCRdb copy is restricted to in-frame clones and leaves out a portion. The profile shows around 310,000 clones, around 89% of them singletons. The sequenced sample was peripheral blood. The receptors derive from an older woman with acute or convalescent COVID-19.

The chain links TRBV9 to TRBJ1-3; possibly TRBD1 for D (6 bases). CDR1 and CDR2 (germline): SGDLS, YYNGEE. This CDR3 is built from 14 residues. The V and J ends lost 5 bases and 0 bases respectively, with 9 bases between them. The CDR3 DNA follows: TGTGCCAGCAGAGGACAGCTCTCTGGAAACACCATATATTTT. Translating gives CASRGQLSGNTIYF.

The CDR3 loop is CASSLTGTSKETQYF. CDR3 bases: TGTGCCAGCAGCTTAACGGGGACTAGCAAAGAGACCCAGTACTTC. This sequence joins TRBV7-3 and TRBJ2-5, with 9 bases matching TRBD2. V dropped 0 bases and J dropped 3; count of bases not matched to a gene: 2. The CDR3 loop spans 15 amino acids. Germline V gene lookup returns CDR1 SGHTA and CDR2 FQGTGA.